These 13 T cell receptor beta chains were sequenced from one sample in a study of T cells after yellow fever vaccination. TCRdb processed the 5' RACE reads anew with MiXCR; each CDR3 protein has one entry. The sample records under 300,000 distinct CDR3 sequences, approximately 6.7% being singletons. This specimen consisted of CD4+ T cells sorted from PBMCs, obtained on the day of the yellow fever booster vaccination. The origin of the receptors is a man aged 30 to 45 who received the YFV17D yellow fever vaccine.

This clonotype was recorded many times. The chain is built from TRBV6-1 and TRBJ2-5; the match to TRBD2 covers 9 bases. Germline V lookup: CDR1 MNHNS, CDR2 SASEGT. This CDR3 has 14 residues. V dropped 6 bases and J dropped 5; count of bases not matched to a gene: 7. This CDR3 reads CASRTGLAPETQYF. The CDR3 bases are TGTGCCAGCAGGACGGGACTAGCACCCGAGACCCAGTACTTC.

The chain is built from TRBV5-1 and TRBJ1-1; D not resolved. Germline loops: CDR1 SGHRS, CDR2 YFSETQ. The ends were cut back, 0 bases at V and 3 bases at J, with 12 bases in the middle. This CDR3 has 15 residues. CDR3: CASSLVALRDTEAFF. The CDR3 DNA is TGCGCCAGCAGCTTGGTAGCTTTAAGGGACACTGAAGCTTTCTTT.

The chain links TRBV3-1 to TRBJ2-1, with D possibly matching TRBD1 (5 bases). The CDR3 is 14 residues long. V was cut by 4 bases and J by 5 bases, with 12 bases left in between. CDR1 is LGHDT and CDR2 is YNNKEL in the germline V gene (reference sequence). CDR3 protein: CASSLNRQHNEQFF. The CDR3 DNA reads TGTGCCAGCAGCCTTAATAGACAGCACAATGAGCAGTTCTTC.

The chain joins TRBV7-2 to TRBJ2-5; D remains ambiguous. Trimming took 4 bases from V and 2 from J, leaving 11 bases between them. Looked up from germline, CDR1 is SGHTA and CDR2 is FQGNSA. The CDR3 loop spans 14 amino acids. The CDR3 protein is CASSWNTQQETQYF. The CDR3 DNA sequence: TGTGCCAGCAGCTGGAATACTCAACAAGAGACCCAGTACTTC. Full variable domain (rest looked up from reference TRBV7-2 and TRBJ2-5): GAGVSQSPSNKVTEKGKDVELRCDPISGHTALYWYRQSLGQGLEFLIYFQGNSAPDKSGLPSDRFSAERTGGSVSTLTIQRTQQEDSAVYLCASSWNTQQETQYFGPGTRLLVL.

This clonotype was observed a handful of times. This chain connects TRBV10-3 to TRBJ2-7, with TRBD1 matching 8 bases. Germline-derived CDR1 and CDR2 are ENHRY and SYGVKD. V was clipped by 2 bases and J by 4 bases; unmatched bases: 7. This CDR3 comprises 15 residues. CDR3 region: CAISELGQGRYEQYF. CDR3 nucleotide sequence: TGTGCCATCAGTGAGCTAGGACAGGGACGGTACGAGCAGTACTTC.

The genes are TRBV9 and TRBJ2-2; TRBD1 matches at 7 bases. This CDR3 has 16 amino acids. V shed 0 bases and J 4 bases; nucleotides not matched to a gene: 6. Germline V CDR1 and CDR2: SGDLS, YYNGEE. The CDR3 here is CASSVVAGGSTGELFF. The CDR3 bases are TGTGCCAGCAGCGTAGTGGCAGGGGGTAGCACCGGGGAGCTGTTTTTT. The entire variable domain, with the rest obtained from reference TRBV9 and TRBJ2-2, is as follows: DSGVTQTPKHLITATGQRVTLRCSPRSGDLSVYWYQQSLDQGLQFLIQYYNGEERAKGNILERFSAQQFPDLHSELNLSSLELGDSALYFCASSVVAGGSTGELFFGEGSRLTVL.

This clonotype was counted a few times. The rearrangement links TRBV6-5 to TRBJ1-2; TRBD1 aligns across 10 bases. The CDR3 extends over 17 amino acids. Germline loops: CDR1 MNHEY, CDR2 SVGAGI. The J segment lost 2 bases and the V segment lost 4 bases, leaving 10 bases of the junction unmatched. The CDR3 region has the DNA TGTGCCAGCAGTTCGACCCCCCCGGGACAGGGGAACTATGGCTACACCTTC. This sequence encodes CASSSTPPGQGNYGYTF.

Many counts were recorded for this clonotype. This rearrangement joins TRBV10-2 to TRBJ2-6; D ambiguous. The CDR3 consists of 13 residues. The germline V and J ends were trimmed by 6 bases and 4 bases, with 7 bases remaining between them. CDR1 and CDR2 from the germline V gene are WSHSY and SAAADI. CDR3 DNA sequence: TGCGCCAGCAGCTTCGTAGGGGCCAACGTCCTGACTTTC. It encodes CASSFVGANVLTF.

This clonotype was seen more than once but under ten times. The chain employs TRBV7-2 and TRBJ2-1, with TRBD1 as a possible D gene (8 bases). This CDR3 comprises 14 residues. V lost 5 bases and J 4 bases, leaving 12 bases between the germline ends. Germline V gene sequence: CDR1 SGHTA, CDR2 FQGNSA. The CDR3 nucleotides are TGTGCCAGCAGCCTACAGGGGGGGTACAATGAGCAGTTCTTC. It codes for CASSLQGGYNEQFF.

This clonotype has ten or more counts. V is TRBV29-1 and J is TRBJ2-5, with D possibly called TRBD1 or TRBD2 (5 bases each). CDR1 and CDR2 from the germline V gene are SQVTM and ANQGSEA. The CDR3 is made up of 12 amino acids. The CDR3: CSCGGEGETQYF. The CDR3 DNA sequence: TGCAGTTGTGGGGGTGAGGGGGAGACCCAGTACTTC.

The V call is TRBV5-4, the J call TRBJ2-5, with no clear D. The CDR3 totals 14 residues. Germline values: CDR1 SGHNT, CDR2 YYREEE (reference sequence). The V end was cut by 4 bases, the J end by 0 bases, with 10 bases between. The CDR3 DNA follows: TGTGCCAGCAGCCAAGCTGGATACCAAGAGACCCAGTACTTC. Translating it yields CASSQAGYQETQYF.

The chain uses TRBV18 and TRBJ1-5, with D maybe TRBD1 (6 bases). Germline CDR1 reads KGHSH; CDR2 reads LQKENI. Trimming left V 3 bases short and J 4 bases short, with 16 bases between. There are 16 residues in the CDR3. The CDR3 sequence is CASSPIGGTPNQPQHF. The CDR3 DNA is TGTGCCAGCTCACCTATAGGAGGGACACCAAATCAGCCCCAGCATTTT.

This clonotype was counted between two and nine times. The chain recombines TRBV6-5 with TRBJ2-3; 9 bases are a match to TRBD2. Germline lookup yields CDR1 MNHEY and CDR2 SVGAGI. The CDR3 loop spans 15 amino acids. V gave up 2 bases and J gave up 3 bases; unmatched junction bases: 3. This chain's CDR3 is CASSYSSGRTDTQYF. CDR3 DNA: TGTGCCAGCAGTTACAGTAGCGGGAGAACAGATACGCAGTATTTT.